This T cell receptor beta chain stems from a study of Graves' ophthalmopathy and Graves' hyperthyroidism listed by TCRdb under 2018. Study-wide context: Peripheral blood was collected at initial diagnosis, before any treatment. In roughly 6 hyperthyroidism patients, the T-cell repertoires found in thyroid tissue were compared with those found in blood. Following sample collection, hyperthyroidism patients were given methimazole at a starting dose of 30 mg daily, and ophthalmopathy patients were given high-dose intravenous methylprednisolone. An independent validation cohort comprised 18 to 20 hyperthyroidism patients and around 16 patients who later progressed from hyperthyroidism to ophthalmopathy. TCR beta repertoire signatures were used to distinguish Graves' ophthalmopathy from Graves' hyperthyroidism and to predict progression to ophthalmopathy. In total, 135 blood samples were TCR-sequenced: around 42 ophthalmopathy, under 80 hyperthyroidism and some 17 hyperthyroidism-to-ophthalmopathy patients. To explore V-J signatures that separate ophthalmopathy from hyperthyroidism, a discovery set of 95 to 100 patients was enrolled, consisting of approximately 45 with ophthalmopathy and around 60 with stable hyperthyroidism.

Note on this clonotype: The clone's antigen remains unknown. Within one base of it there is no much larger clone, and no base qualities were kept.

Patients with ophthalmopathy had moderately to severely active disease, with a Clinical Activity Score of 3 or more, a NOSPECS grade of 4 or more, and a disease duration of less than 3 months. Patients with other autoimmune diseases, uncontrolled infections, pregnancy or lactation were excluded from the study. Diagnosis relied on clinical symptoms, serum thyroxine, TRAb, thyroid ultrasound and orbital computed tomography. Using Ficoll-Paque density gradient centrifugation, PBMCs were isolated from 9.5 to 10 ml of fresh peripheral blood. Trizol reagent was used to extract the total RNA, and its quality was then checked on an Agilent 2100 Bioanalyzer. TCR beta CDR3 regions were amplified from RNA transcripts for repertoire sequencing. HTBI primers and the Qiagen OneStep RT-PCR kit were used in a first-round RT-PCR, which was followed by a second-round multiplex PCR, size selection and purification. Libraries were sequenced on an Illumina HiSeq2000 using paired-end 100 bp reads. Regarding the original processing steps: SOAPnuke was used for read processing, and reads with adapters, uncalled bases, a mean Phred below 15, or no exact constant-primer or identifier match were discarded. COPE v1.2.5 was used to merge high-quality paired reads. Unique nucleotide sequences were defined as clonotypes and aligned to IMGT TRB V, D and J references using MiTCR v1.1. The analysis was limited to V-J combinations with a frequency above 0.0001, which together covered around 99% of the repertoires. A TCR clonal expansion and chaos score per V-J combination was defined as the ratio of F50 clonal expansion to chaos observed in the TCRdist matrix. Welch's t-statistics and random forest were used to reduce the features to approximately 13 V-J combinations, which were then used as input to a naive Bayes classifier. Thyroid-blood repertoire similarity was quantified with the Morisita-Horn index. TCRdb trimmed public reads at Q25 via fastp, called clones via MiXCR and kept in-frame beta chains. Rows are combined by CDR3 protein, so each entry shows the most common genes and DNA. The V and J calls were determined by TCRdb, not by the authors. This sample holds 40,000 to 50,000 distinct CDR3 sequences; around 48% were observed only once. The leading ten clones occupy approximately 20% of the sample.

Looking up the germline V gene (reference sequence) yields CDR1 MNHNY and CDR2 SVGAGI. The CDR3, from cysteine to phenylalanine, totals 14 residues. Just the 42-base CDR3 DNA is kept, in frame starting at base 1. Between the V and J ends, shortened by 5 bases and 7 bases respectively, the junction contains 15 bases. The research as a whole found: In validation, the model predicted ophthalmopathy progression with 55% to 71% sensitivity and about 73% specificity; 12 predicted patients were CT-confirmed with GO in a median of approximately 6.2 months. Sample size was not statistically predetermined, and group allocation was not concealed from the investigators. Among expanded thyroid clonotypes with frequency above 0.001, most also showed up in blood, which suggests that blood repertoires may reflect the thyroid immune response. Ophthalmopathy was separated from stable hyperthyroidism by the 13-signature model with 87.88% sensitivity and 81% to 84% specificity in cross-validation and with 80%/75% in the test set.

The clonotype originates from an adult man with Graves' ophthalmopathy. The receptor chain draws on TRBV6-6 and TRBJ1-3; the D segment could be TRBD1, given 5 matching bases. The sequencing input was peripheral blood. The nucleotide sequence is TGTGCCAGCAGTGGGACTAGCGGGAGGAACACCATATATTTT. It translates as CASSGTSGRNTIYF.